What follows describes a single TCR beta chain. The data derive from a study of cytomegalovirus exposure and HLA in healthy donors. This PCR relied on a set of 60 Vbeta primers and 13 Jbeta primers. Sequencing was performed with immunoSEQ multiplex PCR; in TCRdb, only in-frame clones are kept and a portion is missing. Seen here are 150,000 to 200,000 clones, around two thirds observed once, and the top ten hold around 3.2%. V lost 6 bases to trimming and J lost 2 bases, with 8 bases between them. CDR3 size: 14 residues. Germline V gene sequence: CDR1 MNHNS, CDR2 SASEGT. The source is a man between 35 and 55 years old in good health and CMV-seronegative. The J gene is TRBJ2-6, the V gene TRBV6-1, with D perhaps TRBD1 (5 bases). Sequenced sample: PBMCs. The CDR3 loop reads CASRQVPGANVLTF. The CDR3 bases are TGTGCCAGCAGACAGGTTCCTGGGGCCAACGTCCTGACTTTC.